A selection of T cell receptor beta chains follows, all from one sample in a study of T-cell memory formation after mild COVID-19. One entry per CDR3 protein, called by TCRdb with MiXCR from the 5' RACE reads. Here the sample spans around 200,000 distinct CDR3 sequences, around 8.8% being singletons. Sequencing was carried out using PBMCs or a T cell subset sorted from them (not recorded which). These receptors originate from a man aged 18 to 29 who had mild COVID-19 (a few samples of this study predate the infection). Cell type and time point are not known. CDR3s include the opening cysteine and the closing phenylalanine or tryptophan. Each record gives: CDR3 DNA, CDR3 protein, D gene, CDR3 length, J gene, V gene, clone size. A D gene is named only where the DNA matches it firmly. Part of the rows lack a size; the others show once, few, many or a class for expanded clones.

CDR3 DNA: TGTGCCACCAGCAGAGATCCGGCTAGCGGGGGGACCATCCAAGAGACCCAGTACTTC
CDR3 protein: CATSRDPASGGTIQETQYF
D gene: TRBD2
CDR3 length: 19
J gene: TRBJ2-5
V gene: TRBV15
clone size: -

CDR3 DNA: TGTGCCAGCAGCTTAGGAAGGACCGCCTACAATGAGCAGTTCTTC
CDR3 protein: CASSLGRTAYNEQFF
D gene: -
CDR3 length: 15
J gene: TRBJ2-1
V gene: TRBV7-9
clone size: few

CDR3 DNA: TGTGCCAGCAGCTTGTTACAGGGAGTTACACCCCTCCACTTT
CDR3 protein: CASSLLQGVTPLHF
D gene: -
CDR3 length: 14
J gene: TRBJ1-6
V gene: TRBV5-5
clone size: many

CDR3 DNA: TGTGCCAGCACCCTAGGACAGGGCACTGAAGCTTTCTTT
CDR3 protein: CASTLGQGTEAFF
D gene: TRBD1
CDR3 length: 13
J gene: TRBJ1-1
V gene: TRBV27
clone size: few

CDR3 DNA: TGCGCCAGCAGCCAGAGGACAGGGGCTAACTATGGCTACACCTTC
CDR3 protein: CASSQRTGANYGYTF
D gene: TRBD1
CDR3 length: 15
J gene: TRBJ1-2
V gene: TRBV4-1
clone size: -

CDR3 DNA: TGTGCCAGCAGCCGAGGACGCGCAACTAATGAAAAACTGTTTTTT
CDR3 protein: CASSRGRATNEKLFF
D gene: -
CDR3 length: 15
J gene: TRBJ1-4
V gene: TRBV14
clone size: -

CDR3 DNA: TGTGCCATCGGGACAGGGACGCATGAGCAGTTCTTC
CDR3 protein: CAIGTGTHEQFF
D gene: TRBD1
CDR3 length: 12
J gene: TRBJ2-1
V gene: TRBV10-3
clone size: few

CDR3 DNA: TGCGCCAGCAGCTTGGCCGGACAGCCCAATCAGCCCCAGCATTTT
CDR3 protein: CASSLAGQPNQPQHF
D gene: -
CDR3 length: 15
J gene: TRBJ1-5
V gene: TRBV5-1
clone size: many

CDR3 DNA: TGCAGTGCCTCCCGGGACGGGGATTACACAGATACGCAGTATTTT
CDR3 protein: CSASRDGDYTDTQYF
D gene: -
CDR3 length: 15
J gene: TRBJ2-3
V gene: TRBV20-1
clone size: -

CDR3 DNA: TGTGCCAGCAGCCTCGGGACTAGTTACGAGCAGTACTTC
CDR3 protein: CASSLGTSYEQYF
D gene: TRBD2
CDR3 length: 13
J gene: TRBJ2-7
V gene: TRBV27
clone size: -

CDR3 DNA: TGCGCCAGCAGCTTTTCCGGGGGAGTCATGAACACTGAAGCTTTCTTT
CDR3 protein: CASSFSGGVMNTEAFF
D gene: -
CDR3 length: 16
J gene: TRBJ1-1
V gene: TRBV5-1
clone size: -

CDR3 DNA: TGTGCCAGCACCCCGACGGGGGGTTCGGTTTCACCCCTCCACTTT
CDR3 protein: CASTPTGGSVSPLHF
D gene: -
CDR3 length: 15
J gene: TRBJ1-6
V gene: TRBV6-1
clone size: few

CDR3 DNA: TGTGCCTGGAGGTTGGGATCTGAAGCTTTCTTT
CDR3 protein: CAWRLGSEAFF
D gene: -
CDR3 length: 11
J gene: TRBJ1-1
V gene: TRBV30
clone size: few

CDR3 DNA: TGTGCCAGCAGTTACGATGCGGGGAGAGTCTACGAGCAGTACTTC
CDR3 protein: CASSYDAGRVYEQYF
D gene: -
CDR3 length: 15
J gene: TRBJ2-7
V gene: TRBV6-2/TRBV6-3
clone size: -

CDR3 DNA: TGTGCCACCTCTTTAGGACAGGGTTTGGATACGCAGTATTTT
CDR3 protein: CATSLGQGLDTQYF
D gene: TRBD1
CDR3 length: 14
J gene: TRBJ2-3
V gene: TRBV24-1
clone size: few

CDR3 DNA: TGTGCCAGCAGTATGGCGGGGGCTCCTGGGGCCAACGTCCTGACTTTC
CDR3 protein: CASSMAGAPGANVLTF
D gene: -
CDR3 length: 16
J gene: TRBJ2-6
V gene: TRBV28
clone size: few

CDR3 DNA: TGTGCCAGCAGCCGGACTAGCGGGGGCTTAGAGACCCAGTACTTC
CDR3 protein: CASSRTSGGLETQYF
D gene: TRBD2
CDR3 length: 15
J gene: TRBJ2-5
V gene: TRBV7-3
clone size: many

CDR3 DNA: TGCGCCAGCAGCCAGCAGGCTAGCGACAGGGAAGCTTTCTTT
CDR3 protein: CASSQQASDREAFF
D gene: -
CDR3 length: 14
J gene: TRBJ1-1
V gene: TRBV4-3
clone size: few

CDR3 DNA: TGTGCCAGCAGCTTGCCAACGCCGTCCACAGATACGCAGTATTTT
CDR3 protein: CASSLPTPSTDTQYF
D gene: -
CDR3 length: 15
J gene: TRBJ2-3
V gene: TRBV5-5
clone size: many

CDR3 DNA: TGTGCCAGCAGCTTCGGGACTAGCGGAGACAATGAGCAGTTCTTC
CDR3 protein: CASSFGTSGDNEQFF
D gene: TRBD2
CDR3 length: 15
J gene: TRBJ2-1
V gene: TRBV7-3
clone size: -

CDR3 DNA: TGTGCCAGCAGTCACCCTGGGGGACTAGGCACCGTCCTCAAAGAGACCCAGTACTTC
CDR3 protein: CASSHPGGLGTVLKETQYF
D gene: TRBD2
CDR3 length: 19
J gene: TRBJ2-5
V gene: TRBV25-1
clone size: few

CDR3 DNA: TGTGCCAGCAGCCTTCCTAAACGACCCGCAGTTTTAGCTTTCTTT
CDR3 protein: CASSLPKRPAVLAFF
D gene: -
CDR3 length: 15
J gene: TRBJ1-1
V gene: TRBV7-6
clone size: -

CDR3 DNA: TGTGCTAGCAGCTCCGAACCGGGACTAGCGGTGGAGCAGTTCTTC
CDR3 protein: CASSSEPGLAVEQFF
D gene: TRBD2
CDR3 length: 15
J gene: TRBJ2-1
V gene: TRBV7-7
clone size: few

CDR3 DNA: TGTGCCAGCAGCCCACAGGGTCTAAGTGGCTACACCTTC
CDR3 protein: CASSPQGLSGYTF
D gene: -
CDR3 length: 13
J gene: TRBJ1-2
V gene: TRBV7-2
clone size: few

CDR3 DNA: TGTGCCTGGAGTAGACAAGTCTATGGCTACACCTTC
CDR3 protein: CAWSRQVYGYTF
D gene: -
CDR3 length: 12
J gene: TRBJ1-2
V gene: TRBV30
clone size: few

CDR3 DNA: TGCAGTGCCAGAGGACGGTCTGTCTATGGCTACACCTTC
CDR3 protein: CSARGRSVYGYTF
D gene: -
CDR3 length: 13
J gene: TRBJ1-2
V gene: TRBV20-1
clone size: -

CDR3 DNA: TGTGCCAGCAGCCCGCAAAGGGTGGCTGACATTCAGTACTTC
CDR3 protein: CASSPQRVADIQYF
D gene: -
CDR3 length: 14
J gene: TRBJ2-4
V gene: TRBV5-5
clone size: many

CDR3 DNA: TGCGCCAGAGACCGAACCACCGGGGAGCTGTTTTTT
CDR3 protein: CARDRTTGELFF
D gene: -
CDR3 length: 12
J gene: TRBJ2-2
V gene: TRBV23-1
clone size: -

CDR3 DNA: TGTGCCAGCAGCCCCAGACAGGGCCGCGAGCAGTTCTTC
CDR3 protein: CASSPRQGREQFF
D gene: TRBD1
CDR3 length: 13
J gene: TRBJ2-1
V gene: TRBV11-2
clone size: few

CDR3 DNA: TGTGCCAGCAGCCTTCAGGGGATCCGCACCGGGGAGCTGTTTTTT
CDR3 protein: CASSLQGIRTGELFF
D gene: -
CDR3 length: 15
J gene: TRBJ2-2
V gene: TRBV3-1
clone size: few

CDR3 DNA: TGTGCCAGCAGCCAAGAGGGACAGTACGAAAAACTGTTTTTT
CDR3 protein: CASSQEGQYEKLFF
D gene: TRBD1
CDR3 length: 14
J gene: TRBJ1-4
V gene: TRBV3-1
clone size: -

CDR3 DNA: TGCAGTGCTAGTCCCGGAACAGGGCCCGAAGAGACCCAGTACTTC
CDR3 protein: CSASPGTGPEETQYF
D gene: -
CDR3 length: 15
J gene: TRBJ2-5
V gene: TRBV20-1
clone size: many

CDR3 DNA: TGTGCCAGCAGCCCGACAGGGGCTGAGACCCAGTACTTC
CDR3 protein: CASSPTGAETQYF
D gene: TRBD1
CDR3 length: 13
J gene: TRBJ2-5
V gene: TRBV7-2
clone size: few

CDR3 DNA: TGTGCCAGCAGGCAGGGACTCACTAATGAAAAACTGTTTTTT
CDR3 protein: CASRQGLTNEKLFF
D gene: -
CDR3 length: 14
J gene: TRBJ1-4
V gene: TRBV7-2
clone size: few

CDR3 DNA: TGCGCCAGCAGCTTGAACGGGGGGGACACAGATACGCAGTATTTT
CDR3 protein: CASSLNGGDTDTQYF
D gene: TRBD2
CDR3 length: 15
J gene: TRBJ2-3
V gene: TRBV5-1
clone size: -

CDR3 DNA: TGTGCCAGCAGCTTAGCTGCAGGACTAAATTCACCCCTCCACTTT
CDR3 protein: CASSLAAGLNSPLHF
D gene: -
CDR3 length: 15
J gene: TRBJ1-6
V gene: TRBV7-2
clone size: many

CDR3 DNA: TGTGCCAGCACCCGGGTGCCGGGCGGAAACACCATATATTTT
CDR3 protein: CASTRVPGGNTIYF
D gene: -
CDR3 length: 14
J gene: TRBJ1-3
V gene: TRBV5-6
clone size: few

CDR3 DNA: TGCAGCGTCGGCCGGGCCTTGGACACTGAAGCTTTCTTT
CDR3 protein: CSVGRALDTEAFF
D gene: -
CDR3 length: 13
J gene: TRBJ1-1
V gene: TRBV29-1
clone size: many

CDR3 DNA: TGCGCCAGCAGCCTGATCTCGGGCGGGGGTGGCTACAATGAGCAGTTCTTC
CDR3 protein: CASSLISGGGGYNEQFF
D gene: TRBD2
CDR3 length: 17
J gene: TRBJ2-1
V gene: TRBV5-1
clone size: few

CDR3 DNA: TGCGCCAGCAGCATCCCCGGAGGGGGTATAAACTATGGCTACACCTTC
CDR3 protein: CASSIPGGGINYGYTF
D gene: -
CDR3 length: 16
J gene: TRBJ1-2
V gene: TRBV5-1
clone size: many